Shown below are 10 T cell receptor beta chains from a single sample sequenced in a study of CD8 T cells in ankylosing spondylitis. Using its own MiXCR run on the 5' RACE reads, TCRdb lists one record per CDR3 protein. The sample yields under 250,000 distinct CDR3 sequences, 30% to 40% seen once. What was sequenced was blood, either unsorted or a sorted T cell fraction (not recorded which). These receptors came from a male donor with ankylosing spondylitis or in good health (not recorded which).

The V gene is TRBV12-3 or TRBV12-4, the J gene TRBJ2-7, with D possibly matching TRBD1 (5 bases). V was cut by 0 bases and J by 2 bases, with 8 bases left in between. The CDR3 length is 14 residues. The CDR3 spells CASSLADRPYEQYF. The CDR3 bases are TGTGCCAGCAGTTTAGCTGACAGACCCTACGAGCAGTACTTC.

The chain joins TRBV25-1 to TRBJ1-5, with D possibly TRBD1 on 5 matching bases. The V gene lost 3 bases and the J gene lost 6 bases, with 15 bases spanning the gap. The CDR3 has 15 amino acids. Germline-derived CDR1 and CDR2 are MGHDK and SYGVNS. The CDR3 here is CASSDRGTGVQPQHF. The CDR3, as DNA: TGTGCCAGCAGTGATAGGGGAACGGGTGTTCAGCCCCAGCATTTT.

In this sample, this clonotype turned up many times. The rearrangement joins TRBV29-1 to TRBJ2-7, with TRBD1 identical over 7 bases. This CDR3 region has 11 residues. V dropped 5 bases and J dropped 9; count of bases not matched to a gene: 7. From germline, CDR1 is SQVTM and CDR2 ANQGSEA. The CDR3 here is CSVSTGLGQYF. CDR3 DNA sequence: TGCAGCGTTTCGACAGGGCTTGGGCAGTACTTC.

This clonotype has only a few counts. This chain links TRBV27 with TRBJ2-3, with D perhaps matching TRBD2 (6 bases). CDR3 length equals 15 residues. Germline-derived CDR1 and CDR2 are MNHEY and SMNVEV (reference sequence). V shed 3 bases and J shed 0 bases, with 10 bases lying between them. This CDR3 is CASSLSGYSTDTQYF. CDR3 bases: TGTGCCAGCAGTTTGAGCGGGTACAGCACAGATACGCAGTATTTT.

This clonotype was observed a handful of times. The chain employs TRBV4-2 and TRBJ2-7; D unresolved. Germline V gene lookup returns CDR1 LGHNA and CDR2 YNFKEQ. The CDR3 loop spans 12 amino acids. Trimming took 0 bases from V and 3 from J, leaving 3 bases between them. This CDR3 is CASSQDDYEQYF. CDR3 bases: TGTGCCAGCAGCCAAGACGACTACGAGCAGTACTTC.

A note on this clonotype: This likely comes from a read error, as the CDR3 has no conserved phenylalanine or tryptophan at its end. This chain uses TRBV9 with TRBJ2-2; D is unclear. Looked up from germline, CDR1 is SGDLS and CDR2 is YYNGEE. V lost 0 bases and J 7 bases, leaving 4 bases between the germline ends. This CDR3 spans 12 amino acids. CDR3 nucleotide sequence: TGTGCCAGCAGCGTAGGGGACGGGGAGCTGTTTTTG. This sequence encodes CASSVGDGELFL.

This clonotype has only a few counts. The rearrangement links TRBV29-1 to TRBJ2-1; 7 nucleotides line up with TRBD1. The CDR3 loop spans 12 amino acids. Germline V gene sequence: CDR1 SQVTM, CDR2 ANQGSEA. The J segment lost 9 bases and the V segment lost 3 bases, leaving 5 bases of the junction unmatched. CDR3 in DNA: TGCAGCGTTGAGGGACAGCAGCCTGAGCAGTTCTTC. Its translation: CSVEGQQPEQFF.

V is TRBV7-2 and J is TRBJ2-3; 9 bases fit TRBD1. V trimming: 4 bases; J trimming: 1 base; junction bases outside the gene matches: 3. CDR1 SGHTA and CDR2 FQGNSA come from the germline V gene. The CDR3 contains 15 residues. The CDR3 here is CASSSRQGGTDTQYF. The CDR3 coding sequence is TGTGCCAGCAGCTCCAGACAGGGGGGCACAGATACGCAGTATTTT.

This clonotype was picked up a small number of times. The chain links TRBV20-1 to TRBJ2-1; D ambiguous. CDR3 length: 16 amino acids. The germline V and J ends were trimmed by 2 bases and 1 base, with 15 bases remaining between them. Looked up from germline, CDR1 is DFQATT and CDR2 is SNEGSKA (reference sequence). CDR3 residues: CSARSSMAWSYNEQFF. The CDR3 DNA is TGCAGTGCTAGATCTAGTATGGCTTGGTCCTACAATGAGCAGTTCTTC.

Here the CDR3 DNA reads TGCAGTGCTAGACCGGGTCTTAAATACGAGCAGTACTTC. Protein: CSARPGLKYEQYF. This chain links TRBV20-1 with TRBJ2-7; D unresolved. V was shortened by 2 bases and J by 4 bases, with 12 bases between the two germline ends. The germline V gene has CDR1 DFQATT and CDR2 SNEGSKA (reference sequence). CDR3 length equals 13 residues.